Each of the 24 T cell receptor beta chains below was sequenced from the same sample in a study of blood T cell repertoires in COVID-19. Assay: immunoSEQ multiplex PCR; the TCRdb copy retains only in-frame clones and omits some. The sample records 200,000 to 250,000 clones, 70% to 85% being singletons. Sequencing used PBMCs or T cells enriched from blood (not recorded which). The receptors come from a man in his forties who had recovered from COVID-19.

The rearrangement links TRBV18 to TRBJ1-6; D not certain. Germline V gene sequence: CDR1 KGHSH, CDR2 LQKENI. The CDR3 is 13 amino acids. The V gene lost 2 bases and the J gene lost 6 bases, with 5 bases spanning the gap. The CDR3 protein is CASSPELNSPLHF. The CDR3 DNA reads TGTGCCAGCTCACCAGAGCTTAATTCACCCCTCCACTTT.

The V gene is TRBV5-1, the J gene TRBJ1-4; TRBD1 matches 9 bases. The CDR3 covers 13 residues. V trimming: 5 bases; J trimming: 8 bases; junction bases outside the gene matches: 4. The V gene's germline CDR1 is SGHRS and CDR2 YFSETQ. The CDR3 protein is CASRRTGDEKLFF. The CDR3 nucleotides read TGCGCCAGCAGGAGGACAGGGGACGAAAAACTGTTTTTT. Together with reference TRBV5-1 and TRBJ1-4, the CDR3 gives the full variable domain: KAGVTQTPRYLIKTRGQQVTLSCSPISGHRSVSWYQQTPGQGLQFLFEYFSETQRNKGNFPGRFSGRQFSNSRSEMNVSTLELGDSALYLCASRRTGDEKLFFGSGTQLSVL.

The J gene is TRBJ2-7, the V gene TRBV11-2; D is possibly TRBD2 (7 bases). The CDR3 totals 17 residues. The ends were cut back, 1 base at V and 7 bases at J, with 23 bases in the middle. Germline CDR1 and CDR2: SGHAT and FQNNGV. Here the CDR3 reads CASSLGPGGGQHGEQYF. In nucleotides, the CDR3 is TGTGCCAGCAGCTTAGGTCCTGGGGGGGGCCAGCATGGGGAGCAGTACTTC.

This clone was seen only a few times. This chain connects TRBV5-1 to TRBJ2-2; 7 bases fit TRBD2. The CDR3 is made up of 15 amino acids. Germline CDR1 is SGHRS and CDR2 is YFSETQ. With 1 base clipped from V and 5 bases from J, the junction kept 5 bases outside the gene matches. The DNA for the CDR3 is TGCGCCAGCAGCTTGACGGGGGGAAGAACCGGGGAGCTGTTTTTT. Its translation is CASSLTGGRTGELFF.

The sample holds a few counts of this clone. This chain uses TRBV7-2 with TRBJ1-5; TRBD1 matches 8 bases. The CDR3 length is 15 residues. CDR1 is SGHTA and CDR2 is FQGNSA in the germline V gene. Trimming took 4 bases from V and 3 from J; bases not matched to a gene: 5. For the CDR3, the DNA is TGTGCCAGCAGCTACCGGACAGGGATCAATCAGCCCCAGCATTTT. Translating it yields CASSYRTGINQPQHF.

The V gene is TRBV18, the J gene TRBJ1-1; D gene ambiguous. Trimming cost V 4 bases and J 1 base, with 19 bases left between them. This CDR3 has 17 amino acids. Germline lookup yields CDR1 KGHSH and CDR2 LQKENI. DNA for the CDR3: TGTGCCAGCTCACTCTTCTCCAACGGGGTCTCGAACACTGAAGCTTTCTTT. Encoded protein: CASSLFSNGVSNTEAFF.

V usage is TRBV7-2 and J usage is TRBJ1-3, with 10 positions matching TRBD1. Germline lookup yields CDR1 SGHTA and CDR2 FQGNSA. The CDR3 covers 15 residues. The trim removed 4 bases at V and 4 bases at J, leaving 4 bases unmatched. CDR3: CASSSVTGGGNTIYF. As DNA, the CDR3 is TGTGCCAGCAGCTCAGTGACAGGGGGCGGAAACACCATATATTTT.

The chain combines TRBV5-1 with TRBJ1-1; TRBD1 agrees at 7 bases. CDR1 is SGHRS, CDR2 YFSETQ, per germline. Trimming at V came to 1 base and at J to 7 bases, leaving 10 bases not matched to a gene. The CDR3 consists of 15 residues. The CDR3 coding sequence is TGCGCCAGCAGCTTGAGTTCCGGGACAGTGGGTGAAGCTTTCTTT. Protein product: CASSLSSGTVGEAFF.

The chain links TRBV10-1 to TRBJ1-2; 9 positions agree with TRBD1. V shed 10 bases, J shed 0 bases, and the junction held 15 bases outside the gene matches. The CDR3 totals 17 residues. The germline CDR1 and CDR2 sequences are WNHNN and SYGVQD (reference sequence). The CDR3 bases are TGCGCCACTTACGGGAGGACAGGGGAAGGGACTAACTATGGCTACACCTTC. It codes for CATYGRTGEGTNYGYTF.

The chain employs TRBV7-3 and TRBJ2-1, with 14 positions matching TRBD2. From germline, CDR1 is SGHTA and CDR2 FQGTGA. The CDR3 consists of 16 residues. The ends lost 2 bases at V and 8 bases at J; junction bases unmatched: 5. The DNA of the CDR3 is TGTGCCAGCAGCTTATATGGGACTAGCGGGAGAGATGAGCAGTTCTTC. Encoded protein: CASSLYGTSGRDEQFF.

This chain uses TRBV28 with TRBJ2-3, with unresolved D. The germline CDR1 and CDR2 sequences are MDHEN and SYDVKM. V shed 5 bases and J shed 11 bases, with 14 bases lying between them. The CDR3 runs to 12 residues. The CDR3 region is CASSPLRLGQYF. As DNA, the CDR3 is TGTGCCAGCAGTCCCCTAAGACTTGGGCAGTATTTT.

The chain joins TRBV21-1 to TRBJ2-7; TRBD2 was called by the table and not checked on the DNA. TRBV21-1 constitutes a pseudogene. The CDR3 covers 11 residues. Here the CDR3 reads CASSAPYEQYF. CDR3 coding DNA: TGTGCCAGCAGCGCGCCCTACGAGCAGTACTTC.

V usage is TRBV28 and J usage is TRBJ2-5, with D possibly being TRBD1 (6 bases). This CDR3 spans 13 amino acids. Germline loops: CDR1 MDHEN, CDR2 SYDVKM. V dropped 8 bases and J dropped 4 bases, with 14 bases sitting between them. CDR3 in amino acids: CASQGLLGETQYF. Written as DNA, the CDR3 is TGTGCCAGCCAGGGGTTGCTGGGAGAGACCCAGTACTTC.

The chain couples TRBV20-1 to TRBJ2-4; tentatively, D is TRBD2 (6 bases). This CDR3 is built from 10 residues. Trimming shortened V by 7 bases and J by 10 bases, and 11 bases separated the two germline ends. Germline assignment: CDR1 DFQATT and CDR2 SNEGSKA (reference sequence). CDR3 sequence (DNA): TGCAGTGTTGAACGGGGGATTCAGTACTTC. The encoded protein is CSVERGIQYF.

In DNA form, the CDR3 reads TGTGCCAGCAGTGACTTAGCGGGGGCGAACAATGAGCAGTTCTTC. It specifies CASSDLAGANNEQFF. J is TRBJ2-1 and V is TRBV6-2 or TRBV6-3, with 9 positions matching TRBD2. From germline, CDR1 is MNHEY and CDR2 SVGEGT. V was pared by 5 bases and J by 5 bases, with 7 bases of the junction left unmatched. This CDR3 spans 15 amino acids.

The chain recombines TRBV5-1 with TRBJ2-1, with 9 nucleotides matching TRBD2. The CDR3 length is 15 residues. Looked up from germline, CDR1 is SGHRS and CDR2 is YFSETQ. V was clipped by 1 base and J by 5 bases; unmatched bases: 4. The CDR3 reads CASSLFAGGNNEQFF. CDR3 in DNA: TGCGCCAGCAGCTTGTTTGCGGGAGGGAACAATGAGCAGTTCTTC. The complete variable domain, with remaining parts taken from reference TRBV5-1 and TRBJ2-1, reads KAGVTQTPRYLIKTRGQQVTLSCSPISGHRSVSWYQQTPGQGLQFLFEYFSETQRNKGNFPGRFSGRQFSNSRSEMNVSTLELGDSALYLCASSLFAGGNNEQFFGPGTRLTVL.

This chain uses TRBV3-1 (or the pseudogene TRBV3-2) with TRBJ2-3; 8 nucleotides match TRBD2. After removal of 4 bases from V and 2 bases from J, the junction contained 8 bases not matched to a gene. There are 16 residues in the CDR3. The germline gives CDR1 LGHDT, CDR2 YNNKEL (reference sequence). CDR3 DNA: TGTGCCAGCAGCCTGAGAACTAGCGGAACCACAGATACGCAGTATTTT. This encodes CASSLRTSGTTDTQYF.

Only one count was recorded for this clone. V is TRBV5-1 and J is TRBJ2-5, with D possibly TRBD1 on 5 matching bases. Germline CDR1 SGHRS, CDR2 YFSETQ. V lost 0 bases to trimming and J lost 6 bases, with 21 bases between them. The CDR3 is made up of 17 amino acids. The CDR3, as DNA: TGCGCCAGCAGCTTGGGCGGTGAAGTGGGCCCAGGGAAGACCCAGTACTTC. Translated: CASSLGGEVGPGKTQYF.

The rearrangement uses TRBV20-1 and TRBJ2-7; D ambiguous. V was clipped by 8 bases and J by 7 bases, with 12 bases between them. Germline V gene data show CDR1 as DFQATT and CDR2 as SNEGSKA (reference sequence). CDR3 length: 10 residues. CDR3 nucleotide sequence: TGCAGTCCCTCCCCGGTGGAGCAGTACTTC. Protein product: CSPSPVEQYF.

The chain couples TRBV19 to TRBJ2-2, with 8 bases identical to TRBD2. Germline V gene lookup returns CDR1 LNHDA and CDR2 SQIVND (reference sequence). V lost 4 bases, J lost 9 bases, and 7 bases stayed unmatched. The CDR3 is made up of 14 amino acids. In nucleotides, the CDR3 is TGTGCCAGTAGTACCCAGCGGGAGTCCCGGGAGCTGTTTTTT. Its protein product is CASSTQRESRELFF.

A note on this clone: Other DNA sequences within the sample encode an identical CDR3. The chain uses TRBV9 and TRBJ2-7, with 11 positions matching TRBD2. CDR1 is SGDLS and CDR2 is YYNGEE in the germline V gene. The CDR3 sequence is 14 residues long. V was clipped by 3 bases and J by 4 bases; unmatched bases: 3. CDR3 sequence: CASSAGTSGYEQYF. CDR3 nucleotides: TGTGCCAGCAGCGCCGGGACTAGCGGTTACGAGCAGTACTTC. The variable domain in full, completed from reference TRBV9 and TRBJ2-7, reads DSGVTQTPKHLITATGQRVTLRCSPRSGDLSVYWYQQSLDQGLQFLIQYYNGEERAKGNILERFSAQQFPDLHSELNLSSLELGDSALYFCASSAGTSGYEQYFGPGTRLTVT.

The V call is TRBV2, the J call TRBJ1-6; maybe TRBD1 (5 bases). In germline, CDR1 is SNHLY, CDR2 FYNNEI. Trimming shortened V by 5 bases and J by 0 bases, and 8 bases separated the two germline ends. The CDR3 contains 15 residues. CDR3 in amino acids: CASSLQDSYNSPLHF. DNA of the CDR3: TGTGCCAGCAGTCTACAGGACTCCTATAATTCACCCCTCCACTTT. Full variable domain (missing parts from reference TRBV2 and TRBJ1-6): EPEVTQTPSHQVTQMGQEVILRCVPISNHLYFYWYRQILGQKVEFLVSFYNNEISEKSEIFDDQFSVERPDGSNFTLKIRSTKLEDSAMYFCASSLQDSYNSPLHFGNGTRLTVT.

This chain links TRBV7-2 with TRBJ2-7; 11 bases are shared with TRBD1. With 3 bases clipped from V and 5 bases from J, the junction kept 6 bases outside the gene matches. Germline CDR1 SGHTA, CDR2 FQGNSA. This CDR3 region has 15 residues. CDR3 protein: CASSFSRTGGNEQYF. The CDR3 DNA sequence: TGTGCCAGCAGCTTTTCCCGGACAGGGGGCAACGAGCAGTACTTC.

This clone has more than one count but fewer than ten. The genes are TRBV7-3 and TRBJ2-1, with D perhaps matching TRBD2 (5 bases). CDR3 length equals 13 residues. Trimming shortened V by 6 bases and J by 5 bases, and 11 bases separated the two germline ends. CDR1 and CDR2 (germline): SGHTA, FQGTGA. As DNA, the CDR3 is TGTGCCAGCAGGTCCGGGATCGACAATGAGCAGTTCTTC. This translates into CASRSGIDNEQFF.